The TCR beta chain described here comes from a study of vaccination and CD4 T cells after COVID-19. Overall study results and limits: From a median of about 20 to 38, SARS-CoV-2-reactive clonotypes increased, though not significantly.

This sample's treatment: roughly ten-day PBMC culture with coronavirus spike peptide pools or control peptides (ViraFEST assay). Germline V gene lookup returns CDR1 LNHDA and CDR2 SQIVND (reference sequence). After removal of 3 bases from V and 7 bases from J, the junction contained 7 bases not matched to a gene. The length of the CDR3 is 14 residues. As regards this clonotype: The antigen remains undetermined.

Cultured CD4+ T cells had their DNA profiled by the Oncomine TCR Beta short-read assay. TCRdb reanalysed the PCR reads using MiXCR and keeps one entry per CDR3 protein. The sample shows 11,000 to 15,000 distinct CDR3 sequences, about 29% of them seen only once. Sequenced: cultured CD4+ T cells from blood. This sequence joins TRBV19 and TRBJ1-1, with 8 bases that match TRBD1. This TCR was recovered from a human donor with COVID-19. The DNA of the CDR3 is TGTGCCAGTAGTATTCCCAGGGGGCAAAGTGAAGCTTTCTTT. Residues: CASSIPRGQSEAFF.